Only a few counts were recorded for the clone carrying this TCR beta chain. Its antigen is currently unknown. CDR1 ENHRY and CDR2 SYGVKD come from the germline V gene. V shed 4 bases and J 7 bases; nucleotides not matched to a gene: 6. CDR3 length: 14 amino acids. According to the study, TCR beta libraries were built with iRepertoire HTBI primers and CDR3-region Arm-PCR. TCRdb reprocessed the multiplex PCR reads with MiXCR, giving one entry per CDR3 protein. The table has around 470,000 distinct CDR3 sequences, 12% to 15% seen once. The data belong to a study of regulatory T cells in long-lasting Graves disease. Study findings and constraints: It is possible that accuracy was reduced by the small size of the sample.

As to time point: newly diagnosed GD, antithyroid drugs for less than 3 months. Researchers made the TCR library from RNA that was extracted from PBMCs. These data were also filed under a second study, of T cells in Graves' hyperthyroidism and ophthalmopathy. That work contributes: Clinical symptoms, serum thyroxine, TRAb, thyroid ultrasound and orbital computed tomography informed diagnoses. HTBI primers were the set used in a first-round RT-PCR of the TCR CDR3.

The clonotype originates from a woman aged 50 to 60 with Graves disease. The sample was peripheral blood mononuclear cells (PBMCs), taken at new diagnosis, from a patient treated with antithyroid drugs. This chain links TRBV10-3 with TRBJ2-1; 8 nucleotides align to TRBD1. The CDR3 DNA sequence: TGTGCCATCAGTGTGCAGGGGGCGCAAAATGAGCAGTTCTTC. As protein: CAISVQGAQNEQFF.